The 9 T cell receptor beta chains below come from one sample, sequenced in a study of T cell responses to AZD1222 COVID-19 vaccine. Clones were sequenced by immunoSEQ multiplex PCR, and TCRdb holds only the in-frame ones, with some missing. The sample shows approximately 60,000 clones, 86% of them seen only once. Source: peripheral blood, taken 28 days after the second AZD1222 dose. The receptor source for this set is an adult who received the AZD1222 COVID-19 vaccine.

The chain has TRBV5-1 and TRBJ2-1, with 10 nucleotides matching TRBD1. Germline loops: CDR1 SGHRS, CDR2 YFSETQ. V gave up 0 bases and J gave up 4 bases; unmatched junction bases: 1. This CDR3 region has 15 residues. In DNA, the CDR3 is TGCGCCAGCAGCTTGGCGGGACAGGGGTACAATGAGCAGTTCTTC. Residues: CASSLAGQGYNEQFF.

This chain uses TRBV4-1 with TRBJ1-5; D is ambiguous. Trimming stripped 4 bases from V and 9 bases from J, with 13 bases between. The germline V gene encodes CDR1 MGHRA and CDR2 YSYEKL. The length of the CDR3 is 13 residues. The CDR3 DNA reads TGCGCCAGCAGCCTAGCCGATCGGCTGCCCCAGCATTTT. Translating it yields CASSLADRLPQHF.

V is TRBV5-6 and J is TRBJ2-5, with unresolved D. Trimming took off 4 bases at V and 5 bases at J, with 15 bases between the two ends. The CDR3 consists of 14 residues. Germline V lookup: CDR1 SGHDT, CDR2 YYEEEE. CDR3 DNA sequence: TGTGCCAGCAGCAACGGTCTCGGTAGGGAGACCCAGTACTTC. This codes for CASSNGLGRETQYF.

V gene TRBV28 combines with J gene TRBJ2-6, with no clear D. Germline CDR1 and CDR2: MDHEN and SYDVKM. This CDR3 is built from 13 residues. Trimming left V 6 bases short and J 4 bases short, with 7 bases between. The CDR3 sequence: CASRSTGANVLTF. The CDR3 DNA is TGTGCCAGCAGGTCTACCGGGGCCAACGTCCTGACTTTC.

The V and J genes are TRBV7-2 and TRBJ2-3; 10 bases align to TRBD2. The V and J ends lost 2 bases and 5 bases, in that order; junction bases with no gene match: 7. Germline CDR1 SGHTA, CDR2 FQGNSA. The length of the CDR3 is 16 residues. CDR3 amino acids: CASSLRGLALGDTQYF. CDR3 sequence (DNA): TGTGCCAGCAGCTTACGGGGACTAGCGCTCGGAGATACGCAGTATTTT.

J is TRBJ2-1 and V is TRBV24-1; TRBD1 aligns across 11 bases. Germline V gives CDR1 KGHDR, CDR2 SFDVKD. The CDR3 runs to 16 residues. Unmatched junction bases numbered 7, after V lost 4 bases and J lost 6 bases. This CDR3 is CATSDHGQGAGNEQFF. The CDR3 nucleotides read TGTGCCACCAGTGACCATGGACAGGGGGCCGGCAATGAGCAGTTCTTC.

The chain couples TRBV3-1 (or the pseudogene TRBV3-2) to TRBJ1-2; 7 bases are a match to TRBD1. J lost 4 bases, V lost 0 bases, and 11 bases had no gene match. Looked up from germline, CDR1 is LGHDT and CDR2 is YNNKEL (reference sequence). The CDR3 is 17 residues long. Here the CDR3 DNA reads TGTGCCAGCAGCCAAGAGCATGGGGGACAGTCCCTCTATGGCTACACCTTC. This codes for CASSQEHGGQSLYGYTF.

V and J are TRBV19 and TRBJ2-2; D remains unclear. Germline CDR1 and CDR2: LNHDA and SQIVND (reference sequence). Trimming pared 1 base from V and 1 base from J, leaving 4 bases between. The CDR3 has 14 residues. CDR3 sequence (DNA): TGTGCCAGTAGTATAGGACTGAACACCGGGGAGCTGTTTTTT. It encodes CASSIGLNTGELFF.

The V and J genes are TRBV5-1 and TRBJ1-1, with D tentatively TRBD1 (5 bases). Germline values: CDR1 SGHRS, CDR2 YFSETQ. The ends were cut back, 4 bases at V and 4 bases at J, with 23 bases in the middle. CDR3 length equals 17 residues. The DNA for the CDR3 is TGCGCCAGCAGCCCCGCCCCCGTTCGGCAGGGTGGCACTGAAGCTTTCTTT. This codes for CASSPAPVRQGGTEAFF.